These T cell receptor beta chains were read from a single sample in a study of breast tumors, draining lymph nodes, adjacent tissues. TCRdb re-called the multiplex PCR reads through MiXCR, storing one row per CDR3 protein. Among some 120,000 distinct CDR3 sequences listed, less than 20% were seen once. The sequenced sample was axillary lymph node tissue. Receptors were obtained from a female donor with breast cancer. Some clones in this sample may be carry-over from other donors' samples. Both conserved end residues are part of each CDR3. D genes are given only for firm matches. Clone size, where shown, is once, few, many, or a class for clones that have expanded.

v_call: TRBV18; clone_size: many; j_call: TRBJ1-5; d_call: TRBD1; cdr3_length: 15; cdr3_aa: CASSETGEADQPQHF; cdr3_nt: TGTGCCAGCTCAGAGACAGGGGAGGCGGATCAGCCCCAGCATTTT
v_call: TRBV20-1; clone_size: many; j_call: TRBJ2-1; d_call: TRBD2; cdr3_length: 16; cdr3_aa: CSARIFGREGQNEQFF; cdr3_nt: TGCAGTGCTAGAATATTTGGGCGGGAGGGCCAGAATGAGCAGTTCTTC
v_call: TRBV20-1; clone_size: few; j_call: TRBJ2-4; d_call: .; cdr3_length: 14; cdr3_aa: CSARLGRIQNIQYF; cdr3_nt: TGCAGTGCTAGATTAGGACGGATTCAAAACATTCAGTACTTC
v_call: TRBV6-6; clone_size: many; j_call: TRBJ1-5; d_call: .; cdr3_length: 13; cdr3_aa: CASSYSDIQPQHF; cdr3_nt: TGTGCCAGCAGTTACTCTGACATTCAGCCCCAGCATTTT
v_call: TRBV28; clone_size: .; j_call: TRBJ1-5; d_call: TRBD1; cdr3_length: 15; cdr3_aa: CASSRYRGTNQPQHF; cdr3_nt: TGTGCCAGCAGTAGATACAGGGGTACCAATCAGCCCCAGCATTTT
v_call: TRBV14; clone_size: many; j_call: TRBJ2-3; d_call: TRBD2; cdr3_length: 17; cdr3_aa: CASSPWGLAVSTDTQYF; cdr3_nt: TGTGCCAGCAGCCCCTGGGGACTAGCGGTCTCCACAGATACGCAGTATTTT
v_call: TRBV7-3; clone_size: few; j_call: TRBJ2-6; d_call: .; cdr3_length: 18; cdr3_aa: CASSLSQPSFSGANVLTF; cdr3_nt: TGTGCCAGCAGCTTAAGCCAGCCCTCCTTTTCTGGGGCCAACGTCCTGACTTTC
v_call: TRBV20-1; clone_size: .; j_call: TRBJ2-7; d_call: .; cdr3_length: 16; cdr3_aa: CSASHLETGETYEQYF; cdr3_nt: TGCAGTGCTAGTCATTTGGAAACCGGGGAGACCTACGAGCAGTACTTC
v_call: TRBV18; clone_size: .; j_call: TRBJ2-6; d_call: .; cdr3_length: 19; cdr3_aa: CASSPIVRSPISGANVLTF; cdr3_nt: TGTGCCAGCTCACCGATTGTCAGGTCCCCTATCTCTGGGGCCAACGTCCTGACTTTC
v_call: TRBV10-3; clone_size: many; j_call: TRBJ1-5; d_call: .; cdr3_length: 15; cdr3_aa: CAISESAGGNQPQHF; cdr3_nt: TGTGCCATCAGTGAGTCGGCGGGGGGCAATCAGCCCCAGCATTTT
v_call: TRBV20-1; clone_size: many; j_call: TRBJ2-5; d_call: TRBD2; cdr3_length: 15; cdr3_aa: CSAPNGGVSQETQYF; cdr3_nt: TGCAGTGCCCCCAACGGGGGGGTCAGCCAAGAGACCCAGTACTTC
v_call: TRBV20-1; clone_size: .; j_call: TRBJ2-2; d_call: TRBD1; cdr3_length: 13; cdr3_aa: CSAKTGGPGELFF; cdr3_nt: TGCAGTGCTAAGACAGGGGGCCCCGGGGAGCTGTTTTTT
v_call: TRBV6-5; clone_size: many; j_call: TRBJ1-6; d_call: TRBD1; cdr3_length: 17; cdr3_aa: CASSYLGSGQINSPLHF; cdr3_nt: TGTGCCAGCAGTTACCTGGGCTCGGGACAGATTAATTCACCCCTCCACTTT
v_call: TRBV29-1; clone_size: many; j_call: TRBJ2-5; d_call: .; cdr3_length: 13; cdr3_aa: CSVEPDSRETQYF; cdr3_nt: TGCAGCGTTGAACCGGACTCCCGAGAGACCCAGTACTTC
v_call: TRBV28; clone_size: many; j_call: TRBJ1-5; d_call: .; cdr3_length: 14; cdr3_aa: CASSQTSSNQPQHF; cdr3_nt: TGTGCCAGCAGCCAAACTAGTAGCAATCAGCCCCAGCATTTT
v_call: TRBV5-1; clone_size: many; j_call: TRBJ2-2; d_call: TRBD1; cdr3_length: 16; cdr3_aa: CASSLEWQGAAGELFF; cdr3_nt: TGCGCCAGCAGCTTGGAGTGGCAGGGGGCTGCCGGGGAGCTGTTTTTT
v_call: TRBV29-1; clone_size: few; j_call: TRBJ2-5; d_call: TRBD1; cdr3_length: 12; cdr3_aa: CSVGTGGETQYF; cdr3_nt: TGCAGCGTTGGGACAGGCGGAGAGACCCAGTACTTC
v_call: TRBV20-1; clone_size: many; j_call: TRBJ1-5; d_call: TRBD1; cdr3_length: 15; cdr3_aa: CSASSGTGNIEPQHF; cdr3_nt: TGCAGTGCTAGTTCCGGGACAGGGAATATTGAGCCCCAGCATTTT
v_call: TRBV11-2; clone_size: many; j_call: TRBJ1-2; d_call: .; cdr3_length: 13; cdr3_aa: CASTPGLGYGYTF; cdr3_nt: TGTGCCAGCACCCCAGGGTTGGGATATGGCTACACCTTC
v_call: TRBV12-3/TRBV12-4; clone_size: many; j_call: TRBJ2-1; d_call: TRBD2; cdr3_length: 15; cdr3_aa: CASSQLAGRFNEQFF; cdr3_nt: TGTGCCAGCAGCCAACTAGCGGGGAGGTTCAATGAGCAGTTCTTC
v_call: TRBV5-4; clone_size: many; j_call: TRBJ2-3; d_call: .; cdr3_length: 15; cdr3_aa: CASSRQGQPTDTQYF; cdr3_nt: TGTGCCAGCAGCCGTCAGGGGCAGCCCACAGATACGCAGTATTTT
v_call: TRBV18; clone_size: many; j_call: TRBJ2-7; d_call: TRBD2; cdr3_length: 15; cdr3_aa: CASSQKRGGTYEQYF; cdr3_nt: TGTGCCAGCTCCCAAAAGCGGGGGGGCACCTACGAGCAGTACTTC